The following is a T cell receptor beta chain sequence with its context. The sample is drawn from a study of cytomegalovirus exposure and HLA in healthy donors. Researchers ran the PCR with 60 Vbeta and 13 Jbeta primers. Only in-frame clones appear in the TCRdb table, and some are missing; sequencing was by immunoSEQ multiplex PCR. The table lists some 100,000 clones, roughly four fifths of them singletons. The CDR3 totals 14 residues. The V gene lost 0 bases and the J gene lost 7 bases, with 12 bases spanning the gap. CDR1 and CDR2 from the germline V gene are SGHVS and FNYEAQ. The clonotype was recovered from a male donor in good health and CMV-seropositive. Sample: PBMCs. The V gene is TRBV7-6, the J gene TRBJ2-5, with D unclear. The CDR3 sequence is CASSLAATTGTQYF. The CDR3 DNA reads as TGTGCCAGCAGCTTAGCTGCGACCACGGGGACCCAGTACTTC.